The 28 T cell receptor beta chains listed next were all sequenced from one sample in a study of blood T cell repertoires in COVID-19. The data were produced by immunoSEQ multiplex PCR, yet TCRdb's version contains in-frame clones alone and is incomplete. The table includes about 170,000 clones, 80% to 90% detected once. The sequencing sample was made of peripheral blood. The receptors were sampled from a woman aged 50 to 65 with acute or convalescent COVID-19.

V is TRBV6-5 and J is TRBJ2-7; TRBD1 matches 7 bases. The V gene end was trimmed by 0 bases and the J gene end by 3 bases; junction bases not matched to a gene: 5. Germline-derived CDR1 and CDR2 are MNHEY and SVGAGI. The CDR3 contains 15 residues. Written as DNA, the CDR3 is TGTGCCAGCAGTTACTCACGGGACAGTTTCTACGAGCAGTACTTC. Its protein product is CASSYSRDSFYEQYF.

The chain carries TRBV18 and TRBJ1-2, with TRBD1 identical over 8 bases. The CDR3 runs to 16 residues. The V segment lost 8 bases and the J segment 0 bases; nucleotides outside the gene matches: 11. From germline, CDR1 is KGHSH and CDR2 LQKENI. The CDR3 nucleotides are TGTGCCAGCACCCCCGGACAGGGAGGTCCTAACTATGGCTACACCTTC. This gives the protein CASTPGQGGPNYGYTF.

This clone was seen a handful of times. The chain combines TRBV19 with TRBJ1-6; D is ambiguous. Germline V gives CDR1 LNHDA, CDR2 SQIVND (reference sequence). This CDR3 comprises 20 residues. V lost 0 bases and J 1 base, leaving 19 bases between the germline ends. CDR3: CASSIDHSGSGYSYNSPLHF. DNA for the CDR3: TGTGCCAGTAGTATAGATCACAGCGGCTCAGGATATTCCTATAATTCACCCCTCCACTTT.

The chain carries TRBV14 and TRBJ2-1; 15 bases are a match to TRBD2. CDR3 length: 19 amino acids. The trim removed 2 bases at V and 0 bases at J, leaving 5 bases unmatched. Per germline, CDR1 SGHDN and CDR2 FVKESK. CDR3 sequence reads: CASSQLGLAGGSSYNEQFF. CDR3 sequence (DNA): TGTGCCAGCAGCCAACTAGGACTAGCGGGGGGGAGCTCCTACAATGAGCAGTTCTTC.

The chain combines TRBV5-4 with TRBJ2-2; D is perhaps TRBD1 (5 bases). This CDR3 spans 15 amino acids. CDR1 and CDR2 from the germline V gene are SGHNT and YYREEE (reference sequence). The ends were cut back, 2 bases at V and 4 bases at J, with 12 bases in the middle. CDR3 sequence: CASSLTGRVTGELFF. CDR3 coding DNA: TGTGCCAGCAGCTTAACAGGTCGTGTCACCGGGGAGCTGTTTTTT.

The rearrangement links TRBV11-3 to TRBJ1-3, with a possible D match to TRBD1 (5 bases). This CDR3 is built from 15 residues. The germline V and J ends were trimmed by 5 bases and 4 bases, with 15 bases remaining between them. Germline CDR1 and CDR2: SGHNT and YENEEA. CDR3 amino acids: CASSPRVGPGNTIYF. CDR3 nucleotide sequence: TGTGCCAGCAGCCCCCGTGTGGGGCCAGGAAACACCATATATTTT.

This chain uses TRBV13 with TRBJ1-6; no definite D call. V was cut by 5 bases and J by 5 bases, with 13 bases left in between. The germline V gene has CDR1 PRHDT and CDR2 FYEKMQ (reference sequence). This CDR3 spans 15 amino acids. In DNA, the CDR3 is TGTGCCAGCAGCCCCCCCGCAGGTCATAATTCACCCCTCCACTTT. Translation: CASSPPAGHNSPLHF.

This sequence joins TRBV7-9 and TRBJ1-6; TRBD1 agrees at 7 bases. This CDR3 is built from 13 residues. The V and J ends lost 7 bases and 13 bases, in that order; junction bases with no gene match: 10. From germline, CDR1 is SEHNR and CDR2 FQNEAQ (reference sequence). The CDR3 here is CASNRDSLDPLHF. DNA for the CDR3: TGTGCCAGCAACCGGGACAGCCTTGATCCCCTCCACTTT.

This clone was seen a single time. The rearrangement uses TRBV7-9 and TRBJ2-2, with 11 bases matching TRBD1. The CDR3 totals 18 residues. Germline V gene data show CDR1 as SEHNR and CDR2 as FQNEAQ (reference sequence). This chain's CDR3 is CAAQGQGAVAGVTGELFF. The CDR3 DNA reads as TGTGCTGCCCAAGGACAGGGGGCAGTGGCTGGGGTCACCGGGGAGCTGTTTTTT. Together with reference TRBV7-9 and TRBJ2-2, the CDR3 gives the full variable domain: DTGVSQNPRHKITKRGQNVTFRCDPISEHNRLYWYRQTLGQGPEFLTYFQNEAQLEKSRLLSDRFSAERPKGSFSTLEIQRTEQGDSAMYLCAAQGQGAVAGVTGELFFGEGSRLTVL.

The chain uses TRBV27 and TRBJ2-5; 11 positions match TRBD2. J gave up 4 bases and V 5 bases, and 12 bases lay outside the gene matches. Germline-derived CDR1 and CDR2 are MNHEY and SMNVEV (reference sequence). This CDR3 spans 17 amino acids. The CDR3 nucleotides are TGTGCCAGCAGTCCGCAGACTAGCGGGGCTGAAGGAGAGACCCAGTACTTC. This sequence encodes CASSPQTSGAEGETQYF.

This clone was seen only once. V usage is TRBV5-5 and J usage is TRBJ1-5, with D perhaps matching TRBD1 (6 bases). The V end was cut by 1 base, the J end by 0 bases, with 14 bases between. Looked up from germline, CDR1 is SGHKS and CDR2 is YYEKEE (reference sequence). The CDR3 is 17 amino acids. CDR3 sequence (DNA): TGTGCCAGCAGCTTGACCAAACAGGGCAGTAGCAATCAGCCCCAGCATTTT. Its protein product is CASSLTKQGSSNQPQHF.

The V call is TRBV5-4, the J call TRBJ2-7, with 11 bases identical to TRBD2. The CDR3 sequence is 14 residues long. Germline-derived CDR1 and CDR2 are SGHNT and YYREEE (reference sequence). After removal of 5 bases from V and 3 bases from J, the junction contained 4 bases not matched to a gene. The CDR3 sequence is CASSTGTSGYEQYF. CDR3 coding DNA: TGTGCCAGCAGTACCGGGACTAGCGGCTACGAGCAGTACTTC. The variable domain in full, completed from reference TRBV5-4 and TRBJ2-7, reads ETGVTQSPTHLIKTRGQQVTLRCSSQSGHNTVSWYQQALGQGPQFIFQYYREEENGRGNFPPRFSGLQFPNYSSELNVNALELDDSALYLCASSTGTSGYEQYFGPGTRLTVT.

The genes are TRBV29-1 and TRBJ1-1, with D tentatively TRBD1 (6 bases). The CDR3 extends over 12 amino acids. Trimming took off 7 bases at V and 1 base at J, with 10 bases between the two ends. Germline loops: CDR1 SQVTM, CDR2 ANQGSEA. The CDR3 here is CSGGHSNTEAFF. The CDR3 nucleotides read TGCAGCGGGGGACATTCGAACACTGAAGCTTTCTTT. Combining the CDR3 with reference TRBV29-1 and TRBJ1-1 gives the whole variable domain SAVISQKPSRDICQRGTSLTIQCQVDSQVTMMFWYRQQPGQSLTLIATANQGSEATYESGFVIDKFPISRPNLTFSTLTVSNMSPEDSSIYLCSGGHSNTEAFFGQGTRLTVV.

The rearrangement uses TRBV18 and TRBJ1-6, with D unclear. V shed 3 bases and J shed 8 bases, with 11 bases lying between them. The CDR3 loop spans 14 amino acids. The germline V gene encodes CDR1 KGHSH and CDR2 LQKENI. This chain's CDR3 is CASSPGGSDSPLHF. The CDR3 DNA reads TGTGCCAGCTCACCGGGAGGTTCGGATTCACCCCTCCACTTT.

This sequence joins TRBV10-1 and TRBJ2-1; TRBD2 matches at 7 bases. Germline V CDR1 and CDR2: WNHNN, SYGVQD (reference sequence). V lost 3 bases to trimming and J lost 4 bases; unmatched junction nucleotides: 3. The CDR3 spans 14 residues. The CDR3, as DNA: TGCGCCAGCAGTGACCAGCGGGGTTACAATGAGCAGTTCTTC. It translates to CASSDQRGYNEQFF.

This chain links TRBV27 with TRBJ2-2; 9 bases are shared with TRBD1. Germline V gene data show CDR1 as MNHEY and CDR2 as SMNVEV (reference sequence). V gave up 6 bases and J gave up 4 bases; unmatched junction bases: 3. The CDR3 is 14 amino acids. This CDR3 is CASSLQGATGELFF. The CDR3 DNA reads as TGTGCCAGCAGCCTACAGGGGGCCACCGGGGAGCTGTTTTTT.

The chain is built from TRBV7-2 and TRBJ1-5, with a possible D match to TRBD1 (5 bases). The germline V gene encodes CDR1 SGHTA and CDR2 FQGNSA. Between the trimmed V and J ends, which lost 0 bases and 9 bases, there was a span of 6 bases. The CDR3 has 12 amino acids. CDR3 DNA: TGTGCCAGCAGCTTAGCGCAGGGGCCCCAGCATTTT. Protein product: CASSLAQGPQHF.

J is TRBJ2-1 and V is TRBV3-1 (or the pseudogene TRBV3-2); 10 bases align to TRBD1. Germline V CDR1 and CDR2: LGHDT, YNNKEL (reference sequence). CDR3 length equals 16 residues. V dropped 1 base and J dropped 5; count of bases not matched to a gene: 5. CDR3 DNA sequence: TGTGCCAGCAGCCAAGTGGGACAGGGGATCAACAATGAGCAGTTCTTC. Protein: CASSQVGQGINNEQFF.

The chain recombines TRBV5-1 with TRBJ2-5; TRBD1 aligns across 10 bases. CDR1 is SGHRS, CDR2 YFSETQ, per germline. V lost 2 bases and J lost 3; bases outside the gene matches: 10. The CDR3 sequence is 17 residues long. DNA of the CDR3: TGCGCCAGCAGCTTAACCGCCGGGACAGGGGTGGAAGAGACCCAGTACTTC. Translation: CASSLTAGTGVEETQYF.

The chain combines TRBV6-5 with TRBJ1-2; 7 nucleotides line up with TRBD1. The CDR3 runs to 13 residues. Per the germline V gene, CDR1 is MNHEY and CDR2 is SVGAGI. Trimming cost V 6 bases and J 5 bases; bases outside gene matches: 6. CDR3 in amino acids: CASSSDRDYGYTF. The CDR3 nucleotides are TGTGCCAGCAGCTCTGACAGGGATTATGGCTACACCTTC.

The chain combines TRBV7-2 with TRBJ1-2; maybe TRBD1 (5 bases). The germline V gene has CDR1 SGHTA and CDR2 FQGNSA. V lost 3 bases, J lost 6 bases, and 14 bases lay in between. There are 14 residues in the CDR3. DNA of the CDR3: TGTGCCAGCAGCTTTCGGGGGGTTGTGAATGGCTACACCTTC. Its protein is CASSFRGVVNGYTF.

The V gene is TRBV7-9, the J gene TRBJ1-1; TRBD1 is a possible D gene (6 bases). The germline gives CDR1 SEHNR, CDR2 FQNEAQ (reference sequence). CDR3 length equals 14 residues. V gave up 5 bases and J gave up 1 base, with 11 bases separating them. CDR3 loop: CASSPSGQNTEAFF. CDR3 sequence (DNA): TGTGCCAGCAGCCCCTCGGGACAGAACACTGAAGCTTTCTTT.

This clone was observed once. The rearrangement uses TRBV27 and TRBJ1-3, with D unresolved. CDR3 length: 13 amino acids. Between the trimmed V and J ends, which lost 0 bases and 4 bases, there was a span of 4 bases. The germline gives CDR1 MNHEY, CDR2 SMNVEV (reference sequence). The CDR3 sequence: CASSLSRGNTIYF. CDR3 coding DNA: TGTGCCAGCAGTTTATCTCGGGGAAACACCATATATTTT.

The chain is built from TRBV11-3 and TRBJ1-4; 8 bases line up with TRBD1. J gave up 7 bases and V 5 bases, and 9 bases lay outside the gene matches. Germline loops: CDR1 SGHNT, CDR2 YENEEA. This CDR3 has 15 amino acids. CDR3 loop: CASSPRTGYGEKLFF. The CDR3 nucleotides read TGTGCCAGCAGCCCGAGGACAGGGTACGGTGAAAAACTGTTTTTT.

CDR3 in amino acids: CAWSWGDSRKLFF. CDR3 DNA sequence: TGTGCCTGGAGCTGGGGAGATAGTCGAAAACTGTTTTTT. The V gene is TRBV30, the J gene TRBJ1-4; D is undetermined. The CDR3 sequence is 13 residues long. V was trimmed by 3 bases and J by 10 bases, leaving 15 bases between them. Per the germline V gene, CDR1 is GTSNPN and CDR2 is SVGIG (reference sequence).

The chain employs TRBV7-9 and TRBJ1-2; D perhaps matches TRBD1 (6 bases). The CDR3 has 14 residues. Looked up from germline, CDR1 is SEHNR and CDR2 is FQNEAQ (reference sequence). Trimming removed 0 bases at V and 6 bases at J, with 11 bases between. The DNA of the CDR3 is TGTGCCAGCAGCTTAGCGGGGACAAGAAATGGCTACACCTTC. The encoded protein is CASSLAGTRNGYTF.

The genes are TRBV9 and TRBJ2-7, with 10 bases identical to TRBD1. V lost 0 bases and J lost 7; bases outside the gene matches: 4. The CDR3 has 14 residues. Germline V gene data show CDR1 as SGDLS and CDR2 as YYNGEE. CDR3 sequence: CASSVGGTGEEQYF. DNA of the CDR3: TGTGCCAGCAGCGTAGGAGGGACAGGGGAAGAGCAGTACTTC.

The chain joins TRBV6-2 or TRBV6-3 to TRBJ1-5, with a possible D match to TRBD1 (6 bases). The ends were cut back, 6 bases at V and 2 bases at J, with 17 bases in the middle. Germline V gene lookup returns CDR1 MNHEY and CDR2 SVGEGT. The CDR3 runs 16 residues. CDR3 region: CASSSDRNYGNQPQHF. The CDR3 nucleotides are TGTGCCAGCAGCTCCGACAGGAACTACGGCAATCAGCCCCAGCATTTT.